This T cell receptor beta chain was documented in a study of regulatory T cells in long-lasting Graves disease. Assembly of TCR beta libraries relied on iRepertoire HTBI primers together with Arm-PCR of CDR3 regions. Each CDR3 protein is one row after TCRdb ran MiXCR on the multiplex PCR reads. The repertoire holds about 300,000 distinct CDR3 sequences, with 22% as singletons. Stated time point: persistent/refractory GD, antithyroid drugs over 5 years with positive TRAb. The TCR library was made from RNA extracted from PBMCs. Clinicians diagnosed Graves' disease using American Thyroid Association guidelines. Study conclusions and caveats: Researchers examined only peripheral blood and not thyroid tissue.

The sample holds many counts of this clonotype. The antigen is unknown. The starting material was peripheral blood mononuclear cells (PBMCs), obtained when the disease was refractory, from a patient treated with antithyroid drugs. The receptor comes from a female donor with Graves disease.

The CDR3 loop reads CSARDGFPGGHEQYF. DNA of the CDR3: TGCAGTGCTAGAGATGGGTTCCCAGGGGGCCACGAGCAGTACTTC. This chain uses TRBV20-1 with TRBJ2-7; 8 bases line up with TRBD1. The CDR3 is 15 amino acids. Germline V lookup: CDR1 DFQATT, CDR2 SNEGSKA (reference sequence). V was clipped by 0 bases and J by 5 bases; unmatched bases: 9.